A selection of T cell receptor beta chains follows, all from one sample in a study of CD8+ T cells in alopecia areata. TCRdb's table, derived via immunoSEQ multiplex PCR, lists solely in-frame clones and lacks some. This table has 130,000 or so clones, approximately 60% appearing once. The sample here was CD4+ T cells sorted from blood, taken at week 4, from a patient treated with tofacitinib. The receptors here all came from a human donor with alopecia areata. Both conserved end residues are part of each CDR3. D genes are given only for firm matches. A clone size is listed for some rows: how often the clone was seen (once, few, many), or a class if it is expanded.

abundance	len	v_gene	j_gene	d_gene	CDR3aa	CDR3nt
.	13	TRBV30	TRBJ2-1	.	CAAPGQKGDEQFF	TGTGCAGCACCGGGACAAAAAGGCGATGAGCAGTTCTTC
.	12	TRBV7-2	TRBJ1-2	.	CASSLTGGGYTF	TGTGCCAGCAGCTTAACGGGGGGCGGCTACACCTTC
few	15	TRBV7-3	TRBJ1-2	TRBD1	CASSLSGQATYGYTF	TGTGCCAGCAGCTTATCGGGACAGGCAACCTATGGCTACACCTTC
few	15	TRBV5-4	TRBJ2-1	.	CASSLAKGEYNEQFF	TGTGCCAGCAGCTTGGCCAAGGGAGAGTACAATGAGCAGTTCTTC
.	17	TRBV5-1	TRBJ1-2	TRBD1	CASSIQGAASTVYGYTF	TGCGCCAGCAGCATCCAGGGGGCGGCATCAACCGTCTATGGCTACACCTTC
.	14	TRBV2	TRBJ1-1	.	CASSAIWGDTEAFF	TGTGCCAGCAGTGCGATTTGGGGGGACACTGAAGCTTTCTTT
few	14	TRBV2	TRBJ2-6	.	CASSGHTGANVLTF	TGTGCCAGCAGTGGCCACACTGGGGCCAACGTCCTGACTTTC
.	13	TRBV18	TRBJ2-7	.	CASSPEGPYEQYF	TGTGCCAGCTCACCAGAGGGGCCCTACGAGCAGTACTTC
few	17	TRBV5-1	TRBJ2-1	.	CASSPLGRAGRYNEQFF	TGCGCCAGCAGCCCACTAGGCCGTGCGGGACGTTACAATGAGCAGTTCTTC
once	13	TRBV5-1	TRBJ1-6	.	CASSLVGDSPLHF	TGCGCCAGCAGCTTGGTTGGGGACTCACCCCTCCACTTT